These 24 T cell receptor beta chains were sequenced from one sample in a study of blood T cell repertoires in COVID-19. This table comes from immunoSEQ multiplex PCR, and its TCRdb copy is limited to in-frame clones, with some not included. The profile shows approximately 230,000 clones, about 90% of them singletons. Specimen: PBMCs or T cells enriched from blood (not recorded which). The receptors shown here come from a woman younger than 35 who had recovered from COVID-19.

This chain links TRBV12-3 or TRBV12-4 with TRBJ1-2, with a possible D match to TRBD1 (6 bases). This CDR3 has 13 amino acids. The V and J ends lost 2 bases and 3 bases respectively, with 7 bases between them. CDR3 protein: CASSLTGYYGYTF. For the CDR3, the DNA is TGTGCCAGCAGTTTAACAGGGTACTATGGCTACACCTTC.

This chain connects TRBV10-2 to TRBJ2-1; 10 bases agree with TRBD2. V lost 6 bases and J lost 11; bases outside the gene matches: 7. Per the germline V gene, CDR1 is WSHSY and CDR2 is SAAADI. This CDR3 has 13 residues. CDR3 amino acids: CASRGLAGEQQFF. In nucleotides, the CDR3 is TGCGCCAGCAGAGGGCTAGCGGGAGAACAGCAGTTCTTC.

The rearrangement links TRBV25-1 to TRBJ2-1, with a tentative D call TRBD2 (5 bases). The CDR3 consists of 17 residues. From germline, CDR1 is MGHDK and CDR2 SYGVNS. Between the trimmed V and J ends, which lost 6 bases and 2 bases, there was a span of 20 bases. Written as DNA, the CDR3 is TGTGCCAGCAGCTCCACCTCGAAGCGGTACACCTACAATGAGCAGTTCTTC. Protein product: CASSSTSKRYTYNEQFF.

CDR3 sequence (DNA): TGTGCCAGTAGGCCAGGGGATATGAACACTGAAGCTTTCTTT. Translating it yields CASRPGDMNTEAFF. The chain combines TRBV19 with TRBJ1-1; D is perhaps TRBD1 (6 bases). Trimming cost V 6 bases and J 0 bases, with 11 bases left between them. Per germline, CDR1 LNHDA and CDR2 SQIVND (reference sequence). The CDR3 sequence is 14 residues long. Complete variable domain (other parts from reference TRBV19 and TRBJ1-1): DGGITQSPKYLFRKEGQNVTLSCEQNLNHDAMYWYRQDPGQGLRLIYYSQIVNDFQKGDIAEGYSVSREKKESFPLTVTSAQKNPTAFYLCASRPGDMNTEAFFGQGTRLTVV.

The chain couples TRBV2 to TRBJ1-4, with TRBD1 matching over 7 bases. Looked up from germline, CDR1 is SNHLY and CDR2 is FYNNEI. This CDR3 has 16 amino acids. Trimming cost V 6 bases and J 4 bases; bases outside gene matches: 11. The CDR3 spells CASRNTGTVLNEKLFF. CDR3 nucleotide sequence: TGTGCCAGCAGAAACACCGGGACAGTCCTTAATGAAAAACTGTTTTTT.

This CDR3 is CASSSRTSGSYEQYF. DNA of the CDR3: TGTGCCAGCAGCTCCCGGACTAGCGGAAGCTACGAGCAGTACTTC. The rearrangement uses TRBV7-2 and TRBJ2-7; TRBD2 matches at 10 bases. The CDR3 has 15 amino acids. The V gene end was trimmed by 4 bases and the J gene end by 3 bases; junction bases not matched to a gene: 6. CDR1 is SGHTA and CDR2 is FQGNSA in the germline V gene.

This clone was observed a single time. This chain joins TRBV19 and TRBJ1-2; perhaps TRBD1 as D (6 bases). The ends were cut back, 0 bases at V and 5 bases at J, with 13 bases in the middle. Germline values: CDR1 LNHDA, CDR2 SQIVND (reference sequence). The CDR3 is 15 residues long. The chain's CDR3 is CASSIDTGSLYGYTF. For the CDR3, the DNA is TGTGCCAGTAGTATAGACACAGGGTCCCTTTATGGCTACACCTTC.

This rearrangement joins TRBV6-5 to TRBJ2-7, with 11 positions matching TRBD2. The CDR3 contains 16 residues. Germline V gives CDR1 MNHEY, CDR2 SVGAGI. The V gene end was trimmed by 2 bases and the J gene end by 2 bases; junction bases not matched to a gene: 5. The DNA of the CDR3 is TGTGCCAGCAGTTACCCCCCTAGCGGGGGGCCCTACGAGCAGTACTTC. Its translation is CASSYPPSGGPYEQYF.

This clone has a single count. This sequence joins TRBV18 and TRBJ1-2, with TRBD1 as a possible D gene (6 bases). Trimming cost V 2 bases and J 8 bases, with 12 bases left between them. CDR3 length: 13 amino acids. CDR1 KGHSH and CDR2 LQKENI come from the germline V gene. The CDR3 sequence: CASSPTGRRGYTF. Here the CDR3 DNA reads TGTGCCAGCTCACCAACAGGGAGACGGGGCTACACCTTC. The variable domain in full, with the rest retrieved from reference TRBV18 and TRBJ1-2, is NAGVMQNPRHLVRRRGQEARLRCSPMKGHSHVYWYRQLPEEGLKFMVYLQKENIIDESGMPKERFSAEFPKEGPSILRIQQVVRGDSAAYFCASSPTGRRGYTFGSGTRLTVV.

CDR3 coding DNA: TGCGCCAGCAGTGCTAGGACAGGCCCCACTGAAGCTTTCTTT. Encoded protein: CASSARTGPTEAFF. This chain joins TRBV10-1 and TRBJ1-1, with 7 nucleotides matching TRBD1. Losses at the gene ends were 4 bases for V and 4 bases for J; bases not matched to a gene: 6. This CDR3 has 14 amino acids. Germline CDR1 and CDR2: WNHNN and SYGVQD (reference sequence).

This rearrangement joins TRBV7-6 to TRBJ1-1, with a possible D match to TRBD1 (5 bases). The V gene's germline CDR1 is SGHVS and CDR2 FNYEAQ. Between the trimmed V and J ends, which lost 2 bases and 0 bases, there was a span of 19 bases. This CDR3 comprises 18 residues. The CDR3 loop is CASSLKVGQAVMNTEAFF. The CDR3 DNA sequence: TGTGCCAGCAGCTTAAAAGTGGGGCAGGCAGTCATGAACACTGAAGCTTTCTTT.

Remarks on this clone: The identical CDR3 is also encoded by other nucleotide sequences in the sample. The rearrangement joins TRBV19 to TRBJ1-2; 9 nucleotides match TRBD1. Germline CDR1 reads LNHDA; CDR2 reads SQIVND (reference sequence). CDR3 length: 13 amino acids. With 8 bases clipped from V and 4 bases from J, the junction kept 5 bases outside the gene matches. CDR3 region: CASGDRDSYGYTF. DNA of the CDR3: TGTGCCAGTGGGGACAGGGACTCCTATGGCTACACCTTC.

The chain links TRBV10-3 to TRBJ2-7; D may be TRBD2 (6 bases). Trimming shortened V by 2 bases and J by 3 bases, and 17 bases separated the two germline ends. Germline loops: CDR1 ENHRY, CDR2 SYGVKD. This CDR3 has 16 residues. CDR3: CAISEIGRPEGYEQYF. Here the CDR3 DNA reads TGTGCCATCAGTGAGATTGGGCGGCCGGAGGGCTACGAGCAGTACTTC.

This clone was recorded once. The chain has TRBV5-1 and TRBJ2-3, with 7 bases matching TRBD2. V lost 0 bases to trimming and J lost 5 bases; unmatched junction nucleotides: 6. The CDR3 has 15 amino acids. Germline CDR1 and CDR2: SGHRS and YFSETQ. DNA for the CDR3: TGCGCCAGCAGCTTGGCCGGCGGGGGAGAAGATACGCAGTATTTT. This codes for CASSLAGGGEDTQYF.

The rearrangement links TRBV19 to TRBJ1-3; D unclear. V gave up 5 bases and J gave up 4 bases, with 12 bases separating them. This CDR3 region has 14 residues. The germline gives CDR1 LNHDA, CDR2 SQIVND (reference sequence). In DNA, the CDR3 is TGTGCCAGTAGTCCCTTGGTGGGCGGAAACACCATATATTTT. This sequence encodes CASSPLVGGNTIYF.

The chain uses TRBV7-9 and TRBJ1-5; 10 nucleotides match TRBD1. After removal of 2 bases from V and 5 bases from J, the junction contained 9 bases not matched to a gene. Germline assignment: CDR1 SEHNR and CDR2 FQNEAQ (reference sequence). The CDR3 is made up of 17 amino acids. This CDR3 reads CASSLSSPGQGYQPQHF. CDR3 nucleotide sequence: TGTGCCAGCAGCTTATCGAGTCCGGGACAGGGGTATCAGCCCCAGCATTTT.

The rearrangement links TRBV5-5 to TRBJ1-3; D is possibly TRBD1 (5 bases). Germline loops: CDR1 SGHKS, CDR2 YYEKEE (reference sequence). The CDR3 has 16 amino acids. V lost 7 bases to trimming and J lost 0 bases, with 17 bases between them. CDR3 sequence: CASGLSGLRSGNTIYF. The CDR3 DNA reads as TGTGCCAGCGGACTGTCGGGACTGCGCTCTGGAAACACCATATATTTT.

CDR3 sequence reads: CASSQAQLDNTGELFF. For the CDR3, the DNA is TGTGCCAGCAGCCAAGCCCAGCTAGATAACACCGGGGAGCTGTTTTTT. The rearrangement joins TRBV3-1 (or the pseudogene TRBV3-2) to TRBJ2-2, with no clear D. Germline V CDR1 and CDR2: LGHDT, YNNKEL (reference sequence). Trimming removed 1 base at V and 2 bases at J, with 11 bases between. The CDR3 sequence is 16 residues long.

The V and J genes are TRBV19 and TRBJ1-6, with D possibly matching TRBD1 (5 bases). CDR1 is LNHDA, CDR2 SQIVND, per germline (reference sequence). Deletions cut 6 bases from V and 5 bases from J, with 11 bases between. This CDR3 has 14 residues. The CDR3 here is CASSDLGDNSPLHF. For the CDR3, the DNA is TGTGCCAGTAGCGACTTAGGGGATAATTCACCCCTCCACTTT.

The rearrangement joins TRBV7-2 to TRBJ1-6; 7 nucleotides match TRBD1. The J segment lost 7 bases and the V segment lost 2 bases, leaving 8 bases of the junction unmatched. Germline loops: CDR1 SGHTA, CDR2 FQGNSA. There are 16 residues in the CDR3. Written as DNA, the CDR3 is TGTGCCAGCAGCTTAAGGACAGGCGGAACGAATTCACCCCTCCACTTT. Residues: CASSLRTGGTNSPLHF.

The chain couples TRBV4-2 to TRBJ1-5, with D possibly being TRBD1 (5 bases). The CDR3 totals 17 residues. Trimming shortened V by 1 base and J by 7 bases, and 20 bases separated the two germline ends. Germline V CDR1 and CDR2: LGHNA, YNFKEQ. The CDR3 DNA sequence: TGTGCCAGCAGCCAAGCCAGCCGGGACTGGCCTAGGCAGCCCCAGCATTTT. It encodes CASSQASRDWPRQPQHF.

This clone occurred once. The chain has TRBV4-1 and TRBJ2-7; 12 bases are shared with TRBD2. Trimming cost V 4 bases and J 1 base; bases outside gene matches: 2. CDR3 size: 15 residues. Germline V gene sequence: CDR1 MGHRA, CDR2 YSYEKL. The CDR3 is CASSRTSGRSYEQYF. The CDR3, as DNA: TGCGCCAGCAGCCGTACTAGCGGGAGGTCCTACGAGCAGTACTTC.

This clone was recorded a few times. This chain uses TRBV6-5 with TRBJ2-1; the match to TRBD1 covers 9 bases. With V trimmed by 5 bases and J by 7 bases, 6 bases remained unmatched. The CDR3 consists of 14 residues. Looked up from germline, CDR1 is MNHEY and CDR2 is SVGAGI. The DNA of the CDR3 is TGTGCCAGCAGTAGGGGACAGGGTTGGAATGAGCAGTTCTTC. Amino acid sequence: CASSRGQGWNEQFF.

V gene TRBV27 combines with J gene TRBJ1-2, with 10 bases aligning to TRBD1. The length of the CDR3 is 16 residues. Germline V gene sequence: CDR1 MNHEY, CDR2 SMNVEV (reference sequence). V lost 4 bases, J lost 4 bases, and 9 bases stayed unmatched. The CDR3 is CASSSTRDRGRYGYTF. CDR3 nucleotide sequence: TGTGCCAGCAGTTCCACCCGGGACAGGGGACGCTATGGCTACACCTTC.